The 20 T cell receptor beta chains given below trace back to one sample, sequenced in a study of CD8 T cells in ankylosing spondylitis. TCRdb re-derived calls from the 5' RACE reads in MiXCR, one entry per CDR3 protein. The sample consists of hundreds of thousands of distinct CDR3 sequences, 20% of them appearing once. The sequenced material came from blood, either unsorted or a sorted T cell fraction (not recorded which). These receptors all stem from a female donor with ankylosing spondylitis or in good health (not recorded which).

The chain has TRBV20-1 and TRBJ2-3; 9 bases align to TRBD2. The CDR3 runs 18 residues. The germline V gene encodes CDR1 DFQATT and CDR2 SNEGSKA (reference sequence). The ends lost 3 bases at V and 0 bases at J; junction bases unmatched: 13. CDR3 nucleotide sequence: TGCAGTGCTAGTAGATTAGCGGGAGTACGGGAAAGCACAGATACGCAGTATTTT. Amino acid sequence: CSASRLAGVRESTDTQYF.

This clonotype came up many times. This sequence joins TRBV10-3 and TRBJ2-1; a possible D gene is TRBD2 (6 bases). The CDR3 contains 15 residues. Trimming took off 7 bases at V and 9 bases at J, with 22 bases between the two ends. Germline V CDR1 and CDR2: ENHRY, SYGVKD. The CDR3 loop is CAIMVGLGLRSEQFF. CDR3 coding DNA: TGTGCCATCATGGTGGGGTTGGGACTCCGAAGTGAGCAGTTCTTC.

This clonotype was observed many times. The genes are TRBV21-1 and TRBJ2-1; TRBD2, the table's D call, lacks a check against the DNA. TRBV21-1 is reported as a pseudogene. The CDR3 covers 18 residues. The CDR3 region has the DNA TGTGCCAGCAGCAAAGGCCCCGGGACTAGCGGGGATTACAATGAGCAGTTCTTC. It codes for CASSKGPGTSGDYNEQFF.

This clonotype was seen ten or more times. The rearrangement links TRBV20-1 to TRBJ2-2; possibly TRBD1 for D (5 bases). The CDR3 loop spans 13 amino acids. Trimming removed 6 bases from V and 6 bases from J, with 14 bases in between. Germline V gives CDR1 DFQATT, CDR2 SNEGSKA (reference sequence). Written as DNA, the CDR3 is TGCAGTGCCACCCCCAGGGTTGCCGGGGAGCTGTTTTTT. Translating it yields CSATPRVAGELFF.

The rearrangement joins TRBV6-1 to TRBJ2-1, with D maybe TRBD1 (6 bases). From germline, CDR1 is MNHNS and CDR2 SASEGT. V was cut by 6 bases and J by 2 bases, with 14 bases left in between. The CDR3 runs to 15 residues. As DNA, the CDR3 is TGTGCCAGCAGCCCCCGGACAGACGCCTACAATGAGCAGTTCTTC. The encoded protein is CASSPRTDAYNEQFF.

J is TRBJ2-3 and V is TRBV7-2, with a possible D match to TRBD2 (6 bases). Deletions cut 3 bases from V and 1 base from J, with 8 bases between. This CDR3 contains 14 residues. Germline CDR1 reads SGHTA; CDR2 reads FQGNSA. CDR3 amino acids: CASSLGEGTDTQYF. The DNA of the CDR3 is TGTGCCAGCAGCTTGGGGGAGGGCACAGATACGCAGTATTTT.

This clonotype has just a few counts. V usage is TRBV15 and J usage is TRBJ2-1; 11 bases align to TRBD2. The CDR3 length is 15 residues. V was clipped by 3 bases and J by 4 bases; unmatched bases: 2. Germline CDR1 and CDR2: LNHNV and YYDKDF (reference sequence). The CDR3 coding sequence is TGTGCCACCAGCAGCAGACTAGCGGGATACAATGAGCAGTTCTTC. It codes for CATSSRLAGYNEQFF.

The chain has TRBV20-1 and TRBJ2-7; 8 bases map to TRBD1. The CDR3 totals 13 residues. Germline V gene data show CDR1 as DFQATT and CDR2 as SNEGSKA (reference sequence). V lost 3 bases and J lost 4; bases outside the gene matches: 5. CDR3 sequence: CSASGDRSYEQYF. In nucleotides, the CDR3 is TGCAGTGCTAGTGGGGACAGGTCTTACGAGCAGTACTTC.

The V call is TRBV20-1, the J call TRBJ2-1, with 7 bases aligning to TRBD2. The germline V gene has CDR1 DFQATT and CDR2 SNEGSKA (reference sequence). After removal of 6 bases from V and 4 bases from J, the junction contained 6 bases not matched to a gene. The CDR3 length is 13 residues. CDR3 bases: TGCAGTGCCCGGACTAGTCCGTACAATGAGCAGTTCTTC. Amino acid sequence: CSARTSPYNEQFF.

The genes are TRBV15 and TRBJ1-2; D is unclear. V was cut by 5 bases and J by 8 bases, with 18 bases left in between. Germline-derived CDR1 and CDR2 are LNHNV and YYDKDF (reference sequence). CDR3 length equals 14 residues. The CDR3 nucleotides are TGTGCCACCAGCGGGTTCGAGACCAAAGCGGGCTACACCTTC. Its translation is CATSGFETKAGYTF.

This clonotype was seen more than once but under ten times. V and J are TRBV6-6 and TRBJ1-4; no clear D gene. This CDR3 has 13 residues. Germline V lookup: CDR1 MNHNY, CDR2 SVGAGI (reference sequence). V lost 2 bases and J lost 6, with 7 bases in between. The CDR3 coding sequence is TGTGCCAGCAGTTACAGTCCTGATGAAAAACTGTTTTTT. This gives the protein CASSYSPDEKLFF.

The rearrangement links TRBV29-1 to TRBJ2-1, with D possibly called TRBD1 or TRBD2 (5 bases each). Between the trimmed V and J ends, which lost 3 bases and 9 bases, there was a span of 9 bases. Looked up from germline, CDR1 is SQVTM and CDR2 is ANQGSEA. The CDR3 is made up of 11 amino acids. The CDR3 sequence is CSVEGGGEQFF. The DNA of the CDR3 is TGCAGCGTTGAGGGTGGGGGTGAGCAGTTCTTC.

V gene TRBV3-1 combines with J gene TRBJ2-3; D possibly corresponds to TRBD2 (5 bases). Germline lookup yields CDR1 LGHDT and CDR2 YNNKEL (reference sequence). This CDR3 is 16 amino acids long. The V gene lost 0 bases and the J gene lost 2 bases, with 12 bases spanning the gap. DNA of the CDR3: TGTGCCAGCAGCCAAGATTGGACTGCGGTCACAGATACGCAGTATTTT. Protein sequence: CASSQDWTAVTDTQYF.

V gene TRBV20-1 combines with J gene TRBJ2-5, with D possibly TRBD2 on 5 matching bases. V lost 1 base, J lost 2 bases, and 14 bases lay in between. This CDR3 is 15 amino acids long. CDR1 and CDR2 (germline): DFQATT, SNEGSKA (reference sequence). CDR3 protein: CSARAGAEVQETQYF. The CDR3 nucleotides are TGCAGTGCTAGAGCCGGCGCGGAGGTTCAAGAGACCCAGTACTTC.

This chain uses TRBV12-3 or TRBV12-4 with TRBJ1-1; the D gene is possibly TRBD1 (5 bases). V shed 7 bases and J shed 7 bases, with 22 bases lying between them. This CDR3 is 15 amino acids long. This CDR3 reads CASTLTGRGPHEAFF. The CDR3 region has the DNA TGTGCCAGCACCCTCACCGGTAGGGGACCCCATGAAGCTTTCTTT.

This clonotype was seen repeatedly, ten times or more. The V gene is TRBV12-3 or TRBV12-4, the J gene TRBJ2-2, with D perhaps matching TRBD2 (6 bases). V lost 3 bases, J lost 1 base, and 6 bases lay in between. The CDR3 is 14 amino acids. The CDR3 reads CASSLGGNTGELFF. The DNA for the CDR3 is TGTGCCAGCAGTTTGGGGGGGAACACCGGGGAGCTGTTTTTT.

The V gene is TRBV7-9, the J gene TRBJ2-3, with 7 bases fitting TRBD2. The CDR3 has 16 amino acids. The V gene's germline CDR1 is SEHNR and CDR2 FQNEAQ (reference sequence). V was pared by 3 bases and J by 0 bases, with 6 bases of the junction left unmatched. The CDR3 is CASSFGDYSSTDTQYF. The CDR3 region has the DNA TGTGCCAGCAGCTTCGGGGACTACAGTAGCACAGATACGCAGTATTTT.

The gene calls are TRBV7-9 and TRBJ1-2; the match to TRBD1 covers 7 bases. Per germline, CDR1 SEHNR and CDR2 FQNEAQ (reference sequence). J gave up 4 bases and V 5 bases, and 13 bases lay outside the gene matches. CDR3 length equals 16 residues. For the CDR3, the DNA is TGTGCCAGCAGCCAGGTCCCGGGACAGCTATTCTATGGCTACACCTTC. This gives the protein CASSQVPGQLFYGYTF.

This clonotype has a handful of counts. Here the CDR3 reads CASSIGSLQYNEQFF. The CDR3 DNA reads TGTGCCAGTAGTATTGGATCACTCCAGTACAATGAGCAGTTCTTC. V gene TRBV19 combines with J gene TRBJ2-1; D remains ambiguous. CDR1 LNHDA and CDR2 SQIVND come from the germline V gene (reference sequence). The V end was cut by 3 bases, the J end by 4 bases, with 13 bases between. This CDR3 comprises 15 residues.

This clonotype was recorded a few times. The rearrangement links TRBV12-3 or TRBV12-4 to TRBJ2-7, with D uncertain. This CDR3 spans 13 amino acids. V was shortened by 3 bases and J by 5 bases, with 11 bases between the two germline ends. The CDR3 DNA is TGTGCCAGCAGTTTGTTAGGGATCGACGAGCAGTACTTC. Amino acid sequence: CASSLLGIDEQYF.